This is a list of T cell receptor beta chains from one sample in a study of technical replicates of blood from several donors. The protocol was immunoSEQ multiplex PCR, while the TCRdb copy is restricted to in-frame clones and leaves out a portion. Among around 100,000 clones listed, around 93% were seen once. The sample comprised T cells isolated from PBMCs. The receptors come from a human donor in good health. The CDR3 runs from the conserved cysteine through the conserved F or W. D genes are given only for firm matches. Where a row states a size, it is once, few, many or the class of an expanded clone; other rows omit it.

TRBV4-3	.	.	TRBJ2-7	CASSQDLQTYEQYF	TGCGCCAGCAGCCAAGATCTACAGACCTACGAGCAGTACTTC
TRBV2	.	.	TRBJ1-2	CASSDMYRNYGYTF	TGTGCCAGCAGTGATATGTACAGAAACTATGGCTACACCTTC
TRBV27	.	.	TRBJ1-1	CASSQTVNTEAFF	TGTGCCAGCAGCCAGACAGTGAACACTGAAGCTTTCTTT
TRBV28	.	.	TRBJ2-5	CASSLPLHWTQYF	TGTGCCAGCAGTTTACCCCTCCACTGGACCCAGTACTTC
TRBV7-2	.	.	TRBJ1-1	CASSFAGGKAEAFF	TGTGCCAGCAGTTTTGCCGGGGGGAAAGCTGAAGCTTTCTTT
TRBV19	TRBD1	few	TRBJ2-7	CASSHGTGSYEQYF	TGTGCCAGTAGTCACGGGACAGGGTCCTACGAGCAGTACTTC
TRBV27	.	.	TRBJ1-3	CASSLRRAGNTIYF	TGTGCCAGCAGTTTACGCAGGGCGGGAAACACCATATATTTT
TRBV5-4	.	.	TRBJ1-2	CASSWNRDGYTF	TGTGCCAGCAGCTGGAACAGGGACGGCTACACCTTC
TRBV5-4	TRBD1	.	TRBJ2-1	CASSWGTAVFWNEQFF	TGTGCCAGCAGCTGGGGGACAGCCGTTTTTTGGAATGAGCAGTTCTTC
TRBV10-3	TRBD1	once	TRBJ2-6	CATTGGFSGANVLTF	TGTGCCACGACAGGGGGCTTCTCTGGGGCCAACGTCCTGACTTTC
TRBV6-4	.	.	TRBJ2-2	CASSETEEATGELFF	TGTGCCAGCAGTGAGACTGAGGAGGCCACCGGGGAGCTGTTTTTT
TRBV4-1	.	.	TRBJ1-5	CASSQVGGFQPQHF	TGCGCCAGCAGCCAAGTCGGAGGGTTTCAGCCCCAGCATTTT
TRBV30	TRBD1	.	TRBJ1-2	CAWSPRTGSSYGYTF	TGTGCCTGGAGTCCAAGGACAGGCTCCTCCTATGGCTACACCTTC
TRBV6-5	.	once	TRBJ2-7	CATIGTSYEQYF	TGTGCCACAATTGGGACTTCATACGAGCAGTACTTC
TRBV19	TRBD1	few	TRBJ2-1	CASSRQGAGAYNEQFF	TGTGCCAGTAGTAGACAGGGGGCAGGGGCTTACAATGAGCAGTTCTTC
TRBV30	TRBD2	once	TRBJ2-3	CAWSVWAGASDTQYF	TGTGCCTGGAGTGTATGGGCGGGAGCGTCAGATACGCAGTATTTT
TRBV18	.	.	TRBJ2-5	CASSIAMQETQYF	TGTGCCAGCTCAATAGCCATGCAGGAGACCCAGTACTTC